The 12 T cell receptor beta chains below come from one sample, sequenced in a study of shared clonotypes between healthy human individuals. The protocol was immunoSEQ multiplex PCR, while the TCRdb copy is restricted to in-frame clones and leaves out a portion. The table records nearly 2 million clones, approximately 94% of them present only once. Naive CD8 cells lacked CD45RO, underwent positive selection for CCR7 and left out terminally differentiated effector memory CD45RA+ cells. Sequences were obtained from naive CD8+ T cells sorted from blood. The receptor set was obtained from a man aged 18 to 35 in good health.

The V and J genes are TRBV29-1 and TRBJ2-7, with D hard to call. Trimming removed 7 bases from V and 4 bases from J, with 8 bases in between. This CDR3 region has 10 residues. Germline V CDR1 and CDR2: SQVTM, ANQGSEA. The CDR3 protein is CSAGEYEQYF. The DNA of the CDR3 is TGCAGCGCTGGAGAATACGAGCAGTACTTC.

This sequence joins TRBV6-4 and TRBJ2-7; the D is unclear. V shed 2 bases and J shed 7 bases, with 15 bases lying between them. The germline gives CDR1 MRHNA, CDR2 SNTAGT. The CDR3 covers 14 residues. Here the CDR3 DNA reads TGTGCCAGCAGTGACACCGGACGGGTCTTGGAGCAGTACTTC. The encoded protein is CASSDTGRVLEQYF.

The V call is TRBV2, the J call TRBJ2-5; the D gene is possibly TRBD1 (6 bases). Trimming stripped 8 bases from V and 2 bases from J, with 15 bases between. The CDR3 has 14 amino acids. CDR1 is SNHLY, CDR2 FYNNEI, per germline. As DNA, the CDR3 is TGTGCCAGCGGGCTATGGACAGCACAAGAGACCCAGTACTTC. Translated, it gives CASGLWTAQETQYF.

As concerns this clone: This sample also contains other DNA sequences that code for the same CDR3. The J gene is TRBJ2-7, the V gene TRBV28; D is possibly TRBD2 (6 bases). Per germline, CDR1 MDHEN and CDR2 SYDVKM. CDR3 size: 13 residues. V lost 5 bases and J 1 base, leaving 9 bases between the germline ends. In nucleotides, the CDR3 is TGTGCCAGCAGTCTCGCGGGGTCCTACGAGCAGTACTTC. Amino acids: CASSLAGSYEQYF. Full variable domain (missing parts from reference TRBV28 and TRBJ2-7): DVKVTQSSRYLVKRTGEKVFLECVQDMDHENMFWYRQDPGLGLRLIYFSYDVKMKEKGDIPEGYSVSREKKERFSLILESASTNQTSMYLCASSLAGSYEQYFGPGTRLTVT.

The rearrangement links TRBV5-1 to TRBJ2-1; D gene ambiguous. The CDR3 spans 14 residues. Trimming took 1 base from V and 4 from J, leaving 9 bases between them. Germline lookup yields CDR1 SGHRS and CDR2 YFSETQ. CDR3 nucleotide sequence: TGCGCCAGCAGCTTGTCTGCGACATACAATGAGCAGTTCTTC. It translates to CASSLSATYNEQFF.

The V gene is TRBV27, the J gene TRBJ2-1; D gene ambiguous. V lost 5 bases and J 4 bases, leaving 15 bases between the germline ends. The CDR3 loop spans 15 amino acids. The germline CDR1 and CDR2 sequences are MNHEY and SMNVEV (reference sequence). CDR3 DNA sequence: TGTGCCAGCAGTCTAGAGGTTTCCGCTTACAATGAGCAGTTCTTC. Protein product: CASSLEVSAYNEQFF.

The chain recombines TRBV5-4 with TRBJ2-7; 7 positions agree with TRBD2. Trimming at V came to 0 bases and at J to 2 bases, leaving 8 bases not matched to a gene. Germline assignment: CDR1 SGHNT and CDR2 YYREEE (reference sequence). The CDR3 length is 16 residues. The CDR3 reads CASSLALGEGTYEQYF. The CDR3 DNA reads as TGTGCCAGCAGCTTGGCCCTCGGGGAGGGAACCTACGAGCAGTACTTC.

The chain is built from TRBV11-3 and TRBJ1-2, with 9 bases that match TRBD1. The CDR3 spans 13 residues. V shed 6 bases and J 8 bases; nucleotides not matched to a gene: 7. Per the germline V gene, CDR1 is SGHNT and CDR2 is YENEEA. The CDR3 protein is CASSPDRGIGYTF. CDR3 DNA sequence: TGTGCCAGCAGTCCCGACAGGGGGATCGGCTACACCTTC.

The rearrangement uses TRBV27 and TRBJ2-2; 12 positions agree with TRBD2. V lost 3 bases, J lost 7 bases, and 3 bases stayed unmatched. The CDR3 loop spans 15 amino acids. Germline V gene sequence: CDR1 MNHEY, CDR2 SMNVEV (reference sequence). CDR3: CASSLTSGSNGELFF. CDR3 in DNA: TGTGCCAGCAGTTTGACTAGCGGGAGTAACGGGGAGCTGTTTTTT.

A word on this clone: The sample holds other DNA sequences that translate to the same CDR3. Here the CDR3 reads CASSRTGGNQPQHF. The CDR3 DNA sequence: TGTGCCAGCAGTCGGACAGGGGGGAATCAGCCCCAGCATTTT. The chain joins TRBV2 to TRBJ1-5, with TRBD1 matching over 10 bases. The junction had 2 bases not matched to a gene; V was cut back by 5 bases and J by 4 bases. This CDR3 region has 14 residues. CDR1 is SNHLY, CDR2 FYNNEI, per germline.

This clone was detected once. J is TRBJ1-2 and V is TRBV28; unclear D gene. The CDR3 sequence is 14 residues long. V was trimmed by 3 bases and J by 0 bases, leaving 8 bases between them. CDR1 is MDHEN and CDR2 is SYDVKM in the germline V gene. The CDR3 region has the DNA TGTGCCAGCAGTTTTAGGCCAGCTAACTATGGCTACACCTTC. This sequence encodes CASSFRPANYGYTF.

This chain links TRBV13 with TRBJ1-4; D unclear. The CDR3 covers 13 residues. V lost 5 bases to trimming and J lost 6 bases, with 10 bases between them. Germline assignment: CDR1 PRHDT and CDR2 FYEKMQ (reference sequence). The CDR3 sequence is CASSRGSDEKLFF. CDR3 nucleotide sequence: TGTGCCAGCAGCCGAGGGTCGGATGAAAAACTGTTTTTT.